This T cell receptor beta chain was recorded in a study of human T cells and chemical hapten exposure. CDR3 size: 15 residues. Germline CDR1 reads SGDLS; CDR2 reads YYNGEE. Trimming took 0 bases from V and 3 from J, leaving 12 bases between them. Methods used by the authors: A per-sample median of about 96,000 TCRs was observed, with counts ranging from roughly 20,000 to 750,000. From the RACE reads, TCRdb called clonotypes with MiXCR, one entry per CDR3 protein. None of the V and J calls come from the authors' own analysis; TCRdb made them. The data hold 100,000 to 150,000 distinct CDR3 sequences, with about 10% observed a single time. Study-level results: Patch test score was positively correlated with the counts of TCRs that had expanded at PT1. Clustering by CDR3 similarity yielded significantly more large clusters from expanded TCRs than controls. TCRs at high frequency, those above 1 in 1000, did not change with DPC sensitization.

At least ten counts were recorded for this clonotype. Antigen unknown. Stated time point: patch test 3, about 24 weeks after DPC sensitization. Treatment indicated: therapeutic diphenylcyclopropenone sensitization with weekly scalp DPC. This chain connects TRBV9 to TRBJ2-5; the D call may be TRBD1 or TRBD2 (5 bases each). This specimen consisted of whole blood, obtained in connection with sensitization to the hapten diphenylcyclopropenone (DPC). The sequence came from a woman aged 45 to 65 with alopecia areata. Some clones in this sample may be carry-over from other donors' samples. The CDR3 region is CASSVGPGTEETQYF. The CDR3 region has the DNA TGTGCCAGCAGCGTAGGACCGGGGACCGAAGAGACCCAGTACTTC.